The 26 T cell receptor beta chains given below trace back to one sample, sequenced in a study of vaccination effects on CD4 cells after COVID-19. These receptors' antigens are unknown. Pools of viral peptides were used by the ViraFEST assay to expand antigen-specific CD4+ T cells ahead of sequencing. Cultured cells yielded isolated CD4+ T cells after 10 days. SARS-CoV-2 infection was confirmed by PCR in the person between March and December 2020. Some clones are missing from TCRdb's copy, which holds only in-frame ones; the method was immunoSEQ multiplex PCR. The sample has under 25,000 clones, about 74% seen once; the top ten hold about 15%. The material was CD4+ T cells from PBMCs cultured with SARS-CoV-2 spike peptides, obtained before COVID-19 vaccination. These receptors all stem from a human donor who had a prior SARS-CoV-2 infection.

This clone was seen once. The chain is built from TRBV2 and TRBJ1-3, with D possibly TRBD1 on 5 matching bases. Germline-derived CDR1 and CDR2 are SNHLY and FYNNEI. With 7 bases removed from V and 1 base from J, the gap between germline ends came to 20 bases. This CDR3 is built from 17 residues. This CDR3 is CASKGLGVSGSGNTIYF. The DNA for the CDR3 is TGTGCCAGCAAAGGATTGGGGGTATCCGGGTCTGGAAACACCATATATTTT.

The V gene is TRBV6-2 or TRBV6-3, the J gene TRBJ1-5; D is ambiguous. The CDR3 runs to 18 residues. The germline V and J ends were trimmed by 3 bases and 2 bases, with 20 bases remaining between them. Germline V gene sequence: CDR1 MNHEY, CDR2 SVGEGT. CDR3: CASSYSKGRALRNQPQHF. In DNA form, the CDR3 reads TGTGCCAGCAGTTATTCGAAGGGAAGGGCCCTTCGCAATCAGCCCCAGCATTTT.

This chain joins TRBV7-9 and TRBJ1-2; unclear D gene. V dropped 6 bases and J dropped 8 bases, with 13 bases sitting between them. The CDR3 totals 12 residues. Germline lookup yields CDR1 SEHNR and CDR2 FQNEAQ (reference sequence). This CDR3 reads CASRDGNGGYTF. In DNA, the CDR3 is TGTGCCAGCAGGGACGGAAATGGAGGCTACACCTTC.

This chain uses TRBV27 with TRBJ1-2, with D unresolved. Germline V CDR1 and CDR2: MNHEY, SMNVEV (reference sequence). The CDR3 extends over 17 amino acids. Trimming shortened V by 6 bases and J by 6 bases, and 26 bases separated the two germline ends. The chain's CDR3 is CASRRTPLSRRLDGYTF. CDR3 DNA sequence: TGTGCCAGCAGACGAACCCCCTTATCGAGAAGGCTTGATGGCTACACCTTC.

V gene TRBV12-5 combines with J gene TRBJ2-7, with 9 bases that match TRBD1. Trimming removed 5 bases from V and 3 bases from J; junction bases left unmatched: 5. This CDR3 comprises 14 residues. CDR1 LGHNT and CDR2 FRNRAP come from the germline V gene. In DNA form, the CDR3 reads TGTGCTAGTGGTATCGGGGACAGGGACTACGAGCAGTACTTC. This sequence encodes CASGIGDRDYEQYF.

This clone was detected once. J is TRBJ1-2 and V is TRBV5-4; a weak D match, TRBD1 (5 bases). Germline CDR1 SGHNT, CDR2 YYREEE (reference sequence). V dropped 5 bases and J dropped 4 bases, with 15 bases sitting between them. There are 14 residues in the CDR3. The CDR3 sequence: CASRHGTEPYGYTF. Written as DNA, the CDR3 is TGTGCCAGCAGGCACGGGACGGAACCCTATGGCTACACCTTC.

The chain carries TRBV7-9 and TRBJ2-5, with D possibly being TRBD1 (6 bases). CDR3 size: 14 residues. V lost 10 bases and J lost 2, with 17 bases in between. CDR1 SEHNR and CDR2 FQNEAQ come from the germline V gene (reference sequence). The CDR3 here is CATTQWGRQETQYF. The CDR3 DNA follows: TGTGCCACCACACAATGGGGGCGTCAAGAGACCCAGTACTTC. The full variable domain, in which reference TRBV7-9 and TRBJ2-5 provide the parts outside the CDR3, is DTGVSQNPRHKITKRGQNVTFRCDPISEHNRLYWYRQTLGQGPEFLTYFQNEAQLEKSRLLSDRFSAERPKGSFSTLEIQRTEQGDSAMYLCATTQWGRQETQYFGPGTRLLVL.

The V gene is TRBV3-1 (or the pseudogene TRBV3-2), the J gene TRBJ1-6; 9 bases map to TRBD1. Trimming removed 3 bases from V and 7 bases from J; junction bases left unmatched: 1. This CDR3 comprises 14 residues. Germline CDR1 and CDR2: LGHDT and YNNKEL (reference sequence). The CDR3 sequence is CASSQTGGNSPLHF. The CDR3, as DNA: TGTGCCAGCAGCCAGACAGGGGGAAATTCACCCCTCCACTTT.

V gene TRBV2 combines with J gene TRBJ2-7; tentatively, D is TRBD2 (6 bases). The V and J ends lost 3 bases and 3 bases respectively, with 15 bases between them. Germline V CDR1 and CDR2: SNHLY, FYNNEI. This CDR3 comprises 15 residues. The CDR3 DNA follows: TGTGCCAGCAGTGACCCGGGACGGGAGTTCTACGAGCAGTACTTC. This codes for CASSDPGREFYEQYF.

This chain links TRBV5-1 with TRBJ2-2; TRBD1 matches at 10 bases. Per germline, CDR1 SGHRS and CDR2 YFSETQ. Trimming took 3 bases from V and 7 from J; bases not matched to a gene: 9. This CDR3 region has 16 residues. CDR3 nucleotides: TGCGCCAGCAGCTCGGACCGACAGGGGGCTTACGGGGAGCTGTTTTTT. It specifies CASSSDRQGAYGELFF. The full variable domain, its missing parts supplied by reference TRBV5-1 and TRBJ2-2, is KAGVTQTPRYLIKTRGQQVTLSCSPISGHRSVSWYQQTPGQGLQFLFEYFSETQRNKGNFPGRFSGRQFSNSRSEMNVSTLELGDSALYLCASSSDRQGAYGELFFGEGSRLTVL.

This clone is labeled as large. The chain links TRBV18 to TRBJ1-6; a possible D gene is TRBD1 (5 bases). Germline V CDR1 and CDR2: KGHSH, LQKENI. CDR3 size: 17 residues. V was cut by 2 bases and J by 10 bases, with 21 bases left in between. The CDR3 sequence is CASSPRSLGTSGSPLHF. CDR3 in DNA: TGTGCCAGCTCACCAAGGAGTTTGGGGACGTCGGGCTCACCCCTCCACTTT.

This chain joins TRBV19 and TRBJ1-5; D gene unclear. The CDR3 contains 15 residues. The germline gives CDR1 LNHDA, CDR2 SQIVND (reference sequence). V lost 3 bases to trimming and J lost 3 bases, with 12 bases between them. CDR3 loop: CASSMGRTNNQPQHF. Here the CDR3 DNA reads TGTGCCAGTAGTATGGGTAGGACCAACAATCAGCCCCAGCATTTT. Drawing the rest from reference TRBV19 and TRBJ1-5, the complete variable domain is DGGITQSPKYLFRKEGQNVTLSCEQNLNHDAMYWYRQDPGQGLRLIYYSQIVNDFQKGDIAEGYSVSREKKESFPLTVTSAQKNPTAFYLCASSMGRTNNQPQHFGDGTRLSIL.

The chain uses TRBV19 and TRBJ2-3; 9 bases are a match to TRBD2. The germline CDR1 and CDR2 sequences are LNHDA and SQIVND (reference sequence). V shed 5 bases, J shed 4 bases, and the junction held 7 bases outside the gene matches. CDR3 length equals 15 residues. Here the CDR3 DNA reads TGTGCCAGTAGTCCGGGACTAGCACGGGCAGATACGCAGTATTTT. Protein: CASSPGLARADTQYF.

This clone was picked up a small number of times. The chain couples TRBV7-9 to TRBJ2-7; tentative D call: TRBD1 (5 bases). This CDR3 region has 13 residues. The germline gives CDR1 SEHNR, CDR2 FQNEAQ (reference sequence). The V and J ends lost 7 bases and 3 bases respectively, with 13 bases between them. The CDR3 region has the DNA TGTGCCAGCACCAGAAGGGGCAGCTACGAGCAGTACTTC. Its protein product is CASTRRGSYEQYF.

This chain links TRBV19 with TRBJ1-5, with D unclear. The CDR3 is made up of 14 amino acids. Deletions cut 5 bases from V and 4 bases from J, with 12 bases between. Germline values: CDR1 LNHDA, CDR2 SQIVND (reference sequence). In nucleotides, the CDR3 is TGTGCCAGTAGTGTCTCCCAAGGTAATCAGCCCCAGCATTTT. Amino acids: CASSVSQGNQPQHF. The full variable domain, in which reference TRBV19 and TRBJ1-5 provide the parts outside the CDR3, is DGGITQSPKYLFRKEGQNVTLSCEQNLNHDAMYWYRQDPGQGLRLIYYSQIVNDFQKGDIAEGYSVSREKKESFPLTVTSAQKNPTAFYLCASSVSQGNQPQHFGDGTRLSIL.

The chain joins TRBV12-3 or TRBV12-4 to TRBJ1-4, with a tentative D call TRBD1 (5 bases). The V end was cut by 2 bases, the J end by 10 bases, with 8 bases between. This CDR3 has 12 residues. The CDR3 coding sequence is TGTGCCAGCAGTTTAACGGGGGGAAAACTGTTTTTT. Translating gives CASSLTGGKLFF.

This chain links TRBV2 with TRBJ2-1; D may correspond to TRBD1 or TRBD2 (5 bases each). Trimming pared 2 bases from V and 4 bases from J, leaving 15 bases between. The CDR3 totals 16 residues. The V gene's germline CDR1 is SNHLY and CDR2 FYNNEI. CDR3 loop: CASSERWSWGYNEQFF. CDR3 in DNA: TGTGCCAGCAGTGAAAGGTGGTCGTGGGGGTACAATGAGCAGTTCTTC. The variable domain in full, completed from reference TRBV2 and TRBJ2-1, reads EPEVTQTPSHQVTQMGQEVILRCVPISNHLYFYWYRQILGQKVEFLVSFYNNEISEKSEIFDDQFSVERPDGSNFTLKIRSTKLEDSAMYFCASSERWSWGYNEQFFGPGTRLTVL.

The chain recombines TRBV11-3 with TRBJ2-3; TRBD1 aligns across 8 bases. Trimming removed 4 bases from V and 6 bases from J; junction bases left unmatched: 9. The CDR3 contains 15 residues. Germline CDR1 reads SGHNT; CDR2 reads YENEEA. CDR3 residues: CASSYSGGGLDTQYF. CDR3 nucleotides: TGTGCCAGCAGCTATTCAGGGGGCGGCTTGGATACGCAGTATTTT.

This clone was seen a few times. The chain is built from TRBV5-4 and TRBJ2-6; D assignment may be TRBD1 or TRBD2 (5 bases each). Germline CDR1 SGHNT, CDR2 YYREEE (reference sequence). The CDR3 contains 16 residues. V was cut by 3 bases and J by 2 bases, with 12 bases left in between. CDR3 sequence: CASSSLMGAGANVLTF. The CDR3, as DNA: TGTGCCAGCAGCTCCCTAATGGGGGCTGGGGCCAACGTCCTGACTTTC.

This chain uses TRBV12-3 or TRBV12-4 with TRBJ1-4, with 7 positions matching TRBD1. With V trimmed by 3 bases and J by 12 bases, 4 bases remained unmatched. CDR3 length equals 12 residues. CDR3 loop: CASSFITGELFF. The CDR3 DNA reads as TGTGCCAGCAGTTTTATCACAGGGGAACTGTTTTTT.

The chain recombines TRBV2 with TRBJ2-3; tentative D call: TRBD2 (6 bases). In germline, CDR1 is SNHLY, CDR2 FYNNEI. V was trimmed by 2 bases and J by 8 bases, leaving 11 bases between them. The CDR3 runs 13 residues. CDR3 in amino acids: CASSELEEGTQYF. In DNA, the CDR3 is TGTGCCAGCAGTGAACTAGAGGAGGGTACGCAGTATTTT.

V gene TRBV11-2 combines with J gene TRBJ1-6; D unclear. CDR3 length: 15 residues. V gave up 6 bases and J gave up 3 bases, with 12 bases separating them. Germline lookup yields CDR1 SGHAT and CDR2 FQNNGV. The CDR3 region has the DNA TGTGCCAGCAGTAGACACCGTGACTATAATTCACCCCTCCACTTT. The encoded protein is CASSRHRDYNSPLHF.

This chain connects TRBV5-5 to TRBJ2-2; 8 nucleotides line up with TRBD2. From germline, CDR1 is SGHKS and CDR2 YYEKEE (reference sequence). This CDR3 spans 16 amino acids. With 2 bases clipped from V and 4 bases from J, the junction kept 7 bases outside the gene matches. The CDR3 DNA reads as TGTGCCAGCAGCTTCTTCTCCGGGGGGGCCACCGGGGAGCTGTTTTTT. Translated, it gives CASSFFSGGATGELFF.

The chain couples TRBV5-1 to TRBJ2-5; TRBD2 matches 7 bases. CDR3 length equals 13 residues. Losses at the gene ends were 0 bases for V and 5 bases for J; bases not matched to a gene: 1. Germline values: CDR1 SGHRS, CDR2 YFSETQ. The chain's CDR3 is CASSLEGGETQYF. The CDR3 nucleotides read TGCGCCAGCAGCTTGGAGGGAGGGGAGACCCAGTACTTC.

This clone has just a few counts. The V and J genes are TRBV5-1 and TRBJ2-7, with 7 nucleotides matching TRBD2. There are 15 residues in the CDR3. Trimming cost V 0 bases and J 0 bases; bases outside gene matches: 3. Germline-derived CDR1 and CDR2 are SGHRS and YFSETQ. CDR3 region: CASSLEAGSSYEQYF. The CDR3 region has the DNA TGCGCCAGCAGCTTGGAAGCGGGAAGCTCCTACGAGCAGTACTTC.

J is TRBJ1-1 and V is TRBV18; maybe TRBD1 (5 bases). V was cut by 11 bases and J by 3 bases, with 16 bases left in between. The germline V gene encodes CDR1 KGHSH and CDR2 LQKENI. The CDR3 covers 13 residues. CDR3 amino acids: CAGREGIDTEAFF. The CDR3 DNA is TGTGCCGGACGGGAGGGGATCGACACTGAAGCTTTCTTT.